This TCR beta chain was documented in a study of T cell changes during pregnancy in multiple sclerosis. Generated by immunoSEQ multiplex PCR, the TCRdb table keeps only in-frame clones and is missing some. The sample has tens of thousands of clones; approximately 89% are singletons. This TCR came from a female donor in good health, enrolled as a control in a pregnancy study. The sequences come from peripheral blood, collected after pregnancy.

The CDR3 sequence is CASSLGPGTGNSVYGYTF. DNA of the CDR3: TGCGCCAGCAGCTTGGGCCCCGGGACAGGGAATTCCGTCTATGGCTACACCTTC. The chain combines TRBV5-1 with TRBJ1-2; 9 bases match TRBD1. V shed 0 bases and J 4 bases; nucleotides not matched to a gene: 13. This CDR3 has 18 residues. CDR1 and CDR2 (germline): SGHRS, YFSETQ.